This entry features one T cell receptor beta chain sequence. What it binds is not known. This specimen belongs to a study of response to subunit inactivated influenza vaccine. Regarding the study as a whole: A suggestion made by the authors is that each seasonal influenza vaccination recruits few new T cells.

Using its own MiXCR run on the RT-PCR reads, TCRdb lists one record per CDR3 protein. The sample includes a few hundred thousand distinct CDR3 sequences, about a tenth of them seen just once. The germline V gene encodes CDR1 GTSNPN and CDR2 SVGIG (reference sequence). The CDR3 has 16 residues. Losses at the gene ends were 3 bases for V and 4 bases for J; bases not matched to a gene: 13. This specimen was PBMCs from blood, taken roughly 6 weeks after vaccination. This clonotype was obtained from a man aged 50 to 59 who received an inactivated influenza vaccine. The chain carries TRBV30 and TRBJ1-1; 8 bases match TRBD1. The CDR3 coding sequence is TGTGCCTGGAGCCGGACAGGGTCGTTCGTCGGCACTGAAGCTTTCTTT. Its protein product is CAWSRTGSFVGTEAFF.